Below, 26 T cell receptor beta chains from the same sample are listed, as sequenced in a study of Ad26.COV2.S vaccination and SARS-CoV-2 variants. The data were produced by immunoSEQ multiplex PCR, yet TCRdb's version contains in-frame clones alone and is incomplete. The profile shows some 350,000 clones, around 92% of them singletons. The input for sequencing was peripheral blood, taken after recovery from COVID-19. The receptors come from a human donor who had recovered from COVID-19.

The J gene is TRBJ2-5, the V gene TRBV6-5; D gene unclear. This CDR3 contains 15 residues. Germline loops: CDR1 MNHEY, CDR2 SVGAGI. V was cut by 6 bases and J by 5 bases, with 19 bases left in between. CDR3 sequence: CASSPVTVGGETQYF. CDR3 sequence (DNA): TGTGCCAGCAGCCCCGTAACTGTCGGCGGCGAGACCCAGTACTTC.

V gene TRBV3-1 (or the pseudogene TRBV3-2) combines with J gene TRBJ2-4; 7 bases are a match to TRBD2. Germline CDR1 and CDR2: LGHDT and YNNKEL (reference sequence). V lost 1 base, J lost 0 bases, and 9 bases stayed unmatched. The CDR3 loop spans 18 amino acids. DNA for the CDR3: TGTGCCAGCAGCCAAGTCTCAGCGGGACCTACAGCCAAAAACATTCAGTACTTC. Its protein is CASSQVSAGPTAKNIQYF.

The genes are TRBV15 and TRBJ2-1, with D possibly TRBD2 on 6 matching bases. The CDR3 is 14 amino acids. Germline V gene data show CDR1 as LNHNV and CDR2 as YYDKDF (reference sequence). V shed 0 bases and J shed 7 bases, with 10 bases lying between them. CDR3 loop: CATSREDAGNEQFF. CDR3 nucleotides: TGTGCCACCAGCAGAGAGGATGCGGGAAATGAGCAGTTCTTC.

The V and J genes are TRBV6-5 and TRBJ2-3; tentatively, D is TRBD1 (6 bases). This CDR3 has 15 residues. From germline, CDR1 is MNHEY and CDR2 SVGAGI. Trimming cost V 4 bases and J 4 bases, with 15 bases left between them. The CDR3: CASSSVNRVADTQYF. CDR3 DNA sequence: TGTGCCAGCAGTTCGGTCAACAGGGTTGCAGATACGCAGTATTTT.

The chain is built from TRBV5-6 and TRBJ1-1; no definite D call. With 3 bases removed from V and 4 bases from J, the gap between germline ends came to 7 bases. The CDR3 totals 12 residues. Looked up from germline, CDR1 is SGHDT and CDR2 is YYEEEE. CDR3 nucleotide sequence: TGTGCCAGCAGCTACCCGACCACTGAAGCTTTCTTT. It codes for CASSYPTTEAFF.

This clone has just a few counts. The genes are TRBV9 and TRBJ1-5; D unclear. Trimming shortened V by 0 bases and J by 5 bases, and 9 bases separated the two germline ends. Looked up from germline, CDR1 is SGDLS and CDR2 is YYNGEE. This CDR3 region has 14 residues. This chain's CDR3 is CASSVEPVYQPQHF. CDR3 nucleotide sequence: TGTGCCAGCAGCGTAGAGCCAGTATATCAGCCCCAGCATTTT.

This chain joins TRBV12-3 or TRBV12-4 and TRBJ1-1; D uncertain. Deletions cut 6 bases from V and 7 bases from J, with 15 bases between. This CDR3 has 13 amino acids. The CDR3 DNA reads as TGTGCCAGCAGCGTTATTGGGCCAGGTGAAGCTTTCTTT. This sequence encodes CASSVIGPGEAFF.

This chain links TRBV27 with TRBJ2-1, with 7 bases that match TRBD1. This CDR3 contains 19 residues. Germline V gene sequence: CDR1 MNHEY, CDR2 SMNVEV (reference sequence). Trimming removed 6 bases from V and 8 bases from J; junction bases left unmatched: 25. The CDR3 sequence is CASSLIAPPDRSSLDEQFF. The CDR3 region has the DNA TGTGCCAGCAGCTTGATCGCGCCGCCGGACAGGTCATCTCTCGATGAGCAGTTCTTC.

In this sample, this clone turned up once. The V gene is TRBV7-9, the J gene TRBJ1-1; TRBD1 matches 7 bases. Per the germline V gene, CDR1 is SEHNR and CDR2 is FQNEAQ (reference sequence). Trimming took 5 bases from V and 5 from J; bases not matched to a gene: 8. This CDR3 comprises 14 residues. The chain's CDR3 is CASSRGQVRTEAFF. CDR3 bases: TGTGCCAGCAGCCGAGGACAGGTGAGGACTGAAGCTTTCTTT.

Written as DNA, the CDR3 is TGCGCCAGCAGCCAGCTCTTCGTTTCCGGCCCTTCCTACAATGAGCAGTTCTTC. Amino acids: CASSQLFVSGPSYNEQFF. V and J are TRBV4-1 and TRBJ2-1; D unresolved. The CDR3 contains 18 residues. Germline values: CDR1 MGHRA, CDR2 YSYEKL. V lost 3 bases and J lost 1, with 19 bases in between.

This clone was detected only a few times. This chain joins TRBV5-1 and TRBJ1-6, with 7 bases matching TRBD1. V was pared by 4 bases and J by 9 bases, with 7 bases of the junction left unmatched. Germline lookup yields CDR1 SGHRS and CDR2 YFSETQ. This CDR3 contains 14 residues. The CDR3 here is CASSRDSIGSPLHF. DNA of the CDR3: TGCGCCAGCAGCAGGGACAGCATCGGTTCACCCCTCCACTTT.

The rearrangement links TRBV5-1 to TRBJ1-4; TRBD1 is a possible D gene (6 bases). This CDR3 comprises 15 residues. The V end lost 2 bases, the J end lost 3 bases, and 11 bases lay between the germline ends. Germline values: CDR1 SGHRS, CDR2 YFSETQ. In DNA form, the CDR3 reads TGCGCCAGCAGCTTAATGGGGGCCGCTAATGAAAAACTGTTTTTT. It specifies CASSLMGAANEKLFF. Looking up the rest from reference TRBV5-1 and TRBJ1-4 gives the full variable domain: KAGVTQTPRYLIKTRGQQVTLSCSPISGHRSVSWYQQTPGQGLQFLFEYFSETQRNKGNFPGRFSGRQFSNSRSEMNVSTLELGDSALYLCASSLMGAANEKLFFGSGTQLSVL.

The chain combines TRBV12-5 with TRBJ1-1; D may be TRBD1 (5 bases). CDR3 size: 13 residues. The V end was cut by 6 bases, the J end by 3 bases, with 11 bases between. Germline lookup yields CDR1 LGHNT and CDR2 FRNRAP. CDR3 sequence (DNA): TGTGCTAGTGGAACAGGCCCGGACACTGAAGCTTTCTTT. This gives the protein CASGTGPDTEAFF.

This chain connects TRBV4-1 to TRBJ1-1; 9 bases agree with TRBD1. The CDR3 loop spans 14 amino acids. Germline CDR1 MGHRA, CDR2 YSYEKL. The ends lost 4 bases at V and 12 bases at J; junction bases unmatched: 12. CDR3 DNA: TGCGCCAGCAGCCTATCCTCTACAGGGGGCGATACTTTCTTT. Protein sequence: CASSLSSTGGDTFF.

This clone was counted once. The rearrangement uses TRBV6-6 and TRBJ1-2; no clear D. Germline CDR1 and CDR2: MNHNY and SVGAGI (reference sequence). Trimming left V 7 bases short and J 3 bases short, with 12 bases between. The CDR3 spans 13 residues. The DNA of the CDR3 is TGTGCCAGCACTTTAGACGGGTACTATGGCTACACCTTC. This gives the protein CASTLDGYYGYTF.

This chain uses TRBV5-4 with TRBJ2-5; TRBD2 matches at 12 bases. CDR3 length equals 15 residues. Germline lookup yields CDR1 SGHNT and CDR2 YYREEE (reference sequence). Trimming cost V 4 bases and J 5 bases; bases outside gene matches: 6. The CDR3 region has the DNA TGTGCCAGCAGCGGAACTAGCGGGGGGACGGAGACCCAGTACTTC. Translated: CASSGTSGGTETQYF.

This clone was seen once. This chain joins TRBV7-2 and TRBJ1-1, with D unresolved. Trimming pared 1 base from V and 1 base from J, leaving 16 bases between. The length of the CDR3 is 17 residues. Germline-derived CDR1 and CDR2 are SGHTA and FQGNSA. CDR3 loop: CASSLGRAAIKNTEAFF. The CDR3 nucleotides are TGTGCCAGCAGCTTAGGTAGGGCCGCTATAAAGAACACTGAAGCTTTCTTT.

The chain combines TRBV11-3 with TRBJ1-1, with TRBD1 matching 7 bases. The V segment lost 5 bases and the J segment 5 bases; nucleotides outside the gene matches: 2. Germline V gene sequence: CDR1 SGHNT, CDR2 YENEEA. The CDR3 runs to 12 residues. CDR3 sequence reads: CASSRGRTEAFF. In DNA form, the CDR3 reads TGTGCCAGCAGCAGGGGGCGAACTGAAGCTTTCTTT.

This chain links TRBV21-1 with TRBJ2-6; the table gives TRBD1 as D, unverified against the DNA. TRBV21-1 is recorded as a pseudogene. The CDR3 is 17 residues long. Written as DNA, the CDR3 is TGTGCCAGGAGGAATGACAGGGACTTGGCTGGGGCCAACGTCCTGACTTTC. Protein sequence: CARRNDRDLAGANVLTF.

This chain uses TRBV7-2 with TRBJ2-3; D is undetermined. This CDR3 region has 12 residues. Germline CDR1 and CDR2: SGHTA and FQGNSA. V lost 1 base and J lost 4, with 3 bases in between. The CDR3 region is CASSLVADTQYF. CDR3 bases: TGTGCCAGCAGCTTAGTAGCAGATACGCAGTATTTT.

The chain employs TRBV6-4 and TRBJ2-3; 8 nucleotides align to TRBD2. Germline V lookup: CDR1 MRHNA, CDR2 SNTAGT. The V segment lost 5 bases and the J segment 0 bases; nucleotides outside the gene matches: 4. The CDR3 sequence is 15 residues long. In DNA form, the CDR3 reads TGTGCCAGCAGTCGGGGGGGCGGAAGCACAGATACGCAGTATTTT. Residues: CASSRGGGSTDTQYF.

The gene calls are TRBV6-5 and TRBJ1-1, with D unresolved. The CDR3 is 13 amino acids. Germline-derived CDR1 and CDR2 are MNHEY and SVGAGI. Between the trimmed V and J ends, which lost 8 bases and 1 base, there was a span of 11 bases. The CDR3 here is CASWKKKNTEAFF. The CDR3 nucleotides read TGTGCCAGCTGGAAAAAAAAGAACACTGAAGCTTTCTTT.

J is TRBJ1-2 and V is TRBV11-2; D may be TRBD1 (6 bases). CDR1 and CDR2 (germline): SGHAT, FQNNGV. V lost 5 bases and J lost 4, with 14 bases in between. CDR3 length: 14 residues. The CDR3: CASSVRTAPYGYTF. The DNA for the CDR3 is TGTGCCAGCAGCGTCCGGACAGCCCCCTATGGCTACACCTTC.

This clone has only one observation. This chain uses TRBV6-5 with TRBJ1-4; D may be TRBD1 (5 bases). Between the trimmed V and J ends, which lost 6 bases and 5 bases, there was a span of 13 bases. The CDR3 contains 14 residues. Germline V lookup: CDR1 MNHEY, CDR2 SVGAGI. CDR3 sequence (DNA): TGTGCCAGCAGAAACGGGGGTAGGAATGAAAAACTGTTTTTT. The encoded protein is CASRNGGRNEKLFF.

The chain has TRBV9 and TRBJ1-2, with D unresolved. CDR1 and CDR2 (germline): SGDLS, YYNGEE. This CDR3 region has 14 residues. V lost 4 bases and J lost 4, with 14 bases in between. CDR3 sequence: CASSPPGGSYGYTF. CDR3 nucleotides: TGTGCCAGCAGCCCTCCGGGAGGGAGCTATGGCTACACCTTC. Based on the CDR3 plus reference TRBV9 and TRBJ1-2, the full variable domain is DSGVTQTPKHLITATGQRVTLRCSPRSGDLSVYWYQQSLDQGLQFLIQYYNGEERAKGNILERFSAQQFPDLHSELNLSSLELGDSALYFCASSPPGGSYGYTFGSGTRLTVV.

The chain couples TRBV2 to TRBJ1-5; 9 bases match TRBD1. The CDR3 contains 14 residues. The junction had 8 bases not matched to a gene; V was cut back by 9 bases and J by 5 bases. CDR1 and CDR2 from the germline V gene are SNHLY and FYNNEI. CDR3 nucleotide sequence: TGTGCCAGTTGGACAGGGGAGGGAGATCAGCCCCAGCATTTT. Translation: CASWTGEGDQPQHF.